These 5 T cell receptor beta chains were sequenced from one sample in a study of shared clonotypes between healthy human individuals. TCRdb keeps only in-frame clones here, not all; method: immunoSEQ multiplex PCR. The table lists under 2.5 million clones, 80% to 95% of them singletons. The sequenced sample consisted of naive CD4+ T cells from PBMCs. As to subset: CD45RA+ positively selected. The receptors come from a man aged 18 to 30 in good health. Some clones in this sample may be carry-over from other donors' samples.

The V gene is TRBV27, the J gene TRBJ2-7; 10 bases line up with TRBD1. V gave up 4 bases and J gave up 1 base; unmatched junction bases: 4. This CDR3 has 15 amino acids. Germline V CDR1 and CDR2: MNHEY, SMNVEV (reference sequence). CDR3 DNA: TGTGCCAGCAGTTCGACAGGGGGCCTTTCCTACGAGCAGTACTTC. Amino acid sequence: CASSSTGGLSYEQYF.

Concerning this clone itself: This sample also contains other DNA sequences that code for the same CDR3. Here the CDR3 reads CASSPGQGNEQFF. In DNA form, the CDR3 reads TGTGCCAGCTCACCAGGGCAGGGGAATGAGCAGTTCTTC. This chain connects TRBV18 to TRBJ2-1; perhaps TRBD1 as D (6 bases). This CDR3 region has 13 residues. The germline CDR1 and CDR2 sequences are KGHSH and LQKENI. The ends were cut back, 2 bases at V and 7 bases at J, with 9 bases in the middle.

The chain couples TRBV5-5 to TRBJ2-1; no reliable D call. The V end lost 4 bases, the J end lost 0 bases, and 17 bases lay between the germline ends. Per germline, CDR1 SGHKS and CDR2 YYEKEE (reference sequence). The CDR3 sequence is 17 residues long. As DNA, the CDR3 is TGTGCCAGCAGCCCCCCCAAGACCGAATCCTCCTACAATGAGCAGTTCTTC. Translating gives CASSPPKTESSYNEQFF.

The rearrangement uses TRBV11-2 and TRBJ2-7; possible D gene TRBD1, 5 bases. This CDR3 has 15 amino acids. Germline V gene data show CDR1 as SGHAT and CDR2 as FQNNGV. V shed 3 bases and J shed 0 bases, with 12 bases lying between them. CDR3 bases: TGTGCCAGCAGCTTCGTGCAGGGCAACTCCTACGAGCAGTACTTC. It encodes CASSFVQGNSYEQYF.

This rearrangement joins TRBV29-1 to TRBJ2-5, with 8 bases lining up with TRBD1. The junction had 7 bases not matched to a gene; V was cut back by 0 bases and J by 4 bases. The germline V gene has CDR1 SQVTM and CDR2 ANQGSEA. The CDR3 spans 15 residues. CDR3 loop: CSVEDGQGARETQYF. The DNA for the CDR3 is TGCAGCGTTGAAGACGGCCAGGGGGCGCGAGAGACCCAGTACTTC.